Below are 8 T cell receptor beta chains sequenced from a single sample in a study of blood T cell repertoires in COVID-19. The method was immunoSEQ multiplex PCR; TCRdb's version includes in-frame clones alone and lacks a portion of them. The table has fewer than 85,000 clones, 80% to 95% seen once; the top ten hold about 1%. The sequenced sample was peripheral blood. All receptors derive from a woman in her forties or fifties in a cohort sampled during active COVID-19.

The chain carries TRBV30 and TRBJ1-2; no clear D. CDR1 and CDR2 from the germline V gene are GTSNPN and SVGIG (reference sequence). The V end lost 5 bases, the J end lost 5 bases, and 9 bases lay between the germline ends. This CDR3 region has 11 residues. CDR3 protein: CAWYSPYGYTF. CDR3 DNA sequence: TGTGCCTGGTACTCTCCTTATGGCTACACCTTC.

The chain has TRBV3-1 (or the pseudogene TRBV3-2) and TRBJ2-2; 8 nucleotides agree with TRBD2. There are 16 residues in the CDR3. Per the germline V gene, CDR1 is LGHDT and CDR2 is YNNKEL (reference sequence). J was trimmed by 3 bases and V by 1 base; bases with no gene match: 4. CDR3 residues: CASSQAGGYDTGELFF. The CDR3 region has the DNA TGTGCCAGCAGCCAAGCGGGAGGGTACGACACCGGGGAGCTGTTTTTT.

The rearrangement uses TRBV13 and TRBJ1-2; D may be TRBD1 (6 bases). Trimming stripped 5 bases from V and 8 bases from J, with 18 bases between. CDR1 PRHDT and CDR2 FYEKMQ come from the germline V gene (reference sequence). CDR3 length: 14 residues. The CDR3 coding sequence is TGTGCCAGCAGCACCCCCGGGACATCACGCGGCTACACCTTC. Its translation is CASSTPGTSRGYTF.

The J gene is TRBJ1-1, the V gene TRBV11-2; TRBD1 matches at 8 bases. The CDR3 totals 14 residues. Germline V gives CDR1 SGHAT, CDR2 FQNNGV. Trimming removed 4 bases from V and 8 bases from J; junction bases left unmatched: 9. CDR3 protein: CASSSRGQVLEAFF. The CDR3, as DNA: TGTGCCAGCAGCTCGAGGGGACAGGTCCTCGAAGCTTTCTTT. The entire variable domain, with the rest obtained from reference TRBV11-2 and TRBJ1-1, is as follows: EAGVAQSPRYKIIEKRQSVAFWCNPISGHATLYWYQQILGQGPKLLIQFQNNGVVDDSQLPKDRFSAERLKGVDSTLKIQPAKLEDSAVYLCASSSRGQVLEAFFGQGTRLTVV.

This clone was found a few times. This rearrangement joins TRBV7-9 to TRBJ1-5; 12 bases map to TRBD1. The V gene's germline CDR1 is SEHNR and CDR2 FQNEAQ (reference sequence). The CDR3 spans 14 residues. V shed 5 bases, J shed 7 bases, and the junction held 3 bases outside the gene matches. As DNA, the CDR3 is TGTGCCAGCAGCCCGGGGACAGGGGGCCAGCCCCAGCATTTT. Translated: CASSPGTGGQPQHF. Complete variable domain (other parts from reference TRBV7-9 and TRBJ1-5): DTGVSQNPRHKITKRGQNVTFRCDPISEHNRLYWYRQTLGQGPEFLTYFQNEAQLEKSRLLSDRFSAERPKGSFSTLEIQRTEQGDSAMYLCASSPGTGGQPQHFGDGTRLSIL.

The V call is TRBV11-2, the J call TRBJ2-3; TRBD1 is a possible D gene (6 bases). This CDR3 contains 15 residues. The germline CDR1 and CDR2 sequences are SGHAT and FQNNGV. Trimming shortened V by 1 base and J by 2 bases, and 10 bases separated the two germline ends. Here the CDR3 reads CASSLGTGNTDTQYF. The CDR3, as DNA: TGTGCCAGCAGCTTAGGAACAGGGAACACAGATACGCAGTATTTT.

The genes are TRBV5-1 and TRBJ2-3; tentative D call: TRBD2 (5 bases). This CDR3 comprises 16 residues. Germline V CDR1 and CDR2: SGHRS, YFSETQ. Trimming stripped 0 bases from V and 1 base from J, with 12 bases between. The CDR3, as DNA: TGCGCCAGCAGCTTGGCCCGAGGGATCGGCACAGATACGCAGTATTTT. Amino acids: CASSLARGIGTDTQYF. Supplemented by reference TRBV5-1 and TRBJ2-3, the full variable domain reads KAGVTQTPRYLIKTRGQQVTLSCSPISGHRSVSWYQQTPGQGLQFLFEYFSETQRNKGNFPGRFSGRQFSNSRSEMNVSTLELGDSALYLCASSLARGIGTDTQYFGPGTRLTVL.

The rearrangement uses TRBV9 and TRBJ2-1, with 12 bases lining up with TRBD2. The CDR3 extends over 16 amino acids. Germline loops: CDR1 SGDLS, CDR2 YYNGEE. The ends lost 4 bases at V and 1 base at J; junction bases unmatched: 3. CDR3 region: CASSYTSGRSYNEQFF. The CDR3 nucleotides read TGTGCCAGCAGCTACACTAGCGGGAGGTCCTACAATGAGCAGTTCTTC.